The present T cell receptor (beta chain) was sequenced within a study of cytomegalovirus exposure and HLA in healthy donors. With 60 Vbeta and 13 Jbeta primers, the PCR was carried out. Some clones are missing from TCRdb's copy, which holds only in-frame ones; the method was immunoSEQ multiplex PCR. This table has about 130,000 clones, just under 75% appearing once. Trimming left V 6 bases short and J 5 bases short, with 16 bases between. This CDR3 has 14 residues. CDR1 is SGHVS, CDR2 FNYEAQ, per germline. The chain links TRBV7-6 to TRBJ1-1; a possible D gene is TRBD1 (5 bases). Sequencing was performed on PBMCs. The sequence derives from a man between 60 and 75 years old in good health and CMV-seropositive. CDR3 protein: CASRDVGEGTEAFF. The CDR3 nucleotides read TGTGCCAGCAGAGACGTAGGGGAAGGGACTGAAGCTTTCTTT.